Listed below are T cell receptor beta chains from one sample, sequenced in a study of cytomegalovirus exposure and HLA in healthy donors. Repertoires were generated with immunoSEQ multiplex PCR, while TCRdb's copy carries only in-frame clones and drops some. The sample shows over 100,000 clones, roughly 8.3% of them seen only once. The material sequenced was PBMCs. The receptors come from a man aged 40-50 years in good health and CMV-seronegative. CDR3s include the opening cysteine and the closing phenylalanine or tryptophan. Each record gives: J gene, clone size, V gene, CDR3 protein. Clone size appears in some rows only: once, few, many, or a class for an expanded clone.

j_call: TRBJ2-3; clone_size: NA; v_call: TRBV20-1; cdr3_aa: CSARGDTQYF
j_call: TRBJ2-7; clone_size: NA; v_call: TRBV5-1; cdr3_aa: CASSLDRGSREQYF
j_call: TRBJ2-1; clone_size: NA; v_call: TRBV10-2; cdr3_aa: CASSGNSDYEQFF
j_call: TRBJ2-7; clone_size: NA; v_call: TRBV5-1; cdr3_aa: CASSFSSGGTYEQYF
j_call: TRBJ1-1; clone_size: few; v_call: TRBV6-5; cdr3_aa: CASSYGWGPRTEAFF
j_call: TRBJ1-1; clone_size: few; v_call: TRBV10-1; cdr3_aa: CASSTGGSTEAFF
j_call: TRBJ2-7; clone_size: NA; v_call: TRBV2; cdr3_aa: CATLQTSSYEQYF
j_call: TRBJ1-4; clone_size: few; v_call: TRBV7-9; cdr3_aa: CASSQGQGREKLFF
j_call: TRBJ2-4; clone_size: NA; v_call: TRBV19; cdr3_aa: CASSILGTGVNIQYF
j_call: TRBJ2-7; clone_size: few; v_call: TRBV19; cdr3_aa: CASSTGVAYEQYF
j_call: TRBJ1-1; clone_size: few; v_call: TRBV4-3; cdr3_aa: CASSQEGRGGPNTEAFF
j_call: TRBJ2-1; clone_size: NA; v_call: TRBV5-5; cdr3_aa: CASSLAGAGIYNEQFF
j_call: TRBJ1-1; clone_size: NA; v_call: TRBV27; cdr3_aa: CASSRGTGNTEAFF
j_call: TRBJ1-2; clone_size: few; v_call: TRBV30; cdr3_aa: CAWSQYRAHYGYTF
j_call: TRBJ2-3; clone_size: NA; v_call: TRBV28; cdr3_aa: CASSLGLAGGQDTQYF
j_call: TRBJ1-5; clone_size: few; v_call: TRBV4-1; cdr3_aa: CASSQDRGGRGNQPQHF
j_call: TRBJ1-6; clone_size: NA; v_call: TRBV5-1; cdr3_aa: CASSRGTADRNSPLHF
j_call: TRBJ1-1; clone_size: few; v_call: TRBV19; cdr3_aa: CASISLQGYTEAFF
j_call: TRBJ2-1; clone_size: few; v_call: TRBV6-6; cdr3_aa: CASNTLLDRVEQFF
j_call: TRBJ1-1; clone_size: few; v_call: TRBV19; cdr3_aa: CASSLDRGGTEAFF
j_call: TRBJ2-2; clone_size: NA; v_call: TRBV5-1; cdr3_aa: CASRPLAGGPTGELFF
j_call: TRBJ2-1; clone_size: NA; v_call: TRBV25-1; cdr3_aa: CASSEGTTYYNEQFF
j_call: TRBJ2-7; clone_size: few; v_call: TRBV4-2; cdr3_aa: CASRLSGASDAEQYF
j_call: TRBJ1-6; clone_size: few; v_call: TRBV5-1; cdr3_aa: CASSLVLDNSPLHF
j_call: TRBJ2-5; clone_size: few; v_call: TRBV2; cdr3_aa: CASSGQPEETQYF
j_call: TRBJ1-2; clone_size: NA; v_call: TRBV5-6; cdr3_aa: CASSDRKRGRDYGYTF
j_call: TRBJ2-7; clone_size: NA; v_call: TRBV5-1; cdr3_aa: CASSLGVDRYITDEQYF
j_call: TRBJ2-2; clone_size: NA; v_call: TRBV27; cdr3_aa: CASSRQGNTGELFF
j_call: TRBJ2-1; clone_size: few; v_call: TRBV9; cdr3_aa: CASSVGGSGNNEQFF
j_call: TRBJ1-1; clone_size: NA; v_call: TRBV11-2; cdr3_aa: CASSLNRLNTEAFF
j_call: TRBJ1-1; clone_size: NA; v_call: TRBV4-1; cdr3_aa: CASSQEPGPVEAFF
j_call: TRBJ2-2; clone_size: few; v_call: TRBV4-3; cdr3_aa: CASSRYIAGGTGELFF
j_call: TRBJ1-5; clone_size: NA; v_call: TRBV28; cdr3_aa: CASSFLGGGNNQPQHF
j_call: TRBJ1-1; clone_size: few; v_call: TRBV25-1; cdr3_aa: CASSGWEGRNTEAFF
j_call: TRBJ1-2; clone_size: few; v_call: TRBV4-3; cdr3_aa: CASSQYGPSGGYTF
j_call: TRBJ2-1; clone_size: NA; v_call: TRBV6-5; cdr3_aa: CASSYDQVSYNEQFF
j_call: TRBJ1-3; clone_size: NA; v_call: TRBV7-2; cdr3_aa: CASSLDRLSGNTIYF